This T cell receptor beta chain was captured by sequencing in a study of blood T cell repertoires in COVID-19. CDR3 length: 17 amino acids. Losses at the gene ends were 3 bases for V and 2 bases for J; bases not matched to a gene: 6. CDR1 and CDR2 from the germline V gene are MDHEN and SYDVKM. In the study's own analysis: Reference gene primer amplification gave nucleated cell count estimates. Sequencing used immunoSEQ multiplex PCR; TCRdb keeps in-frame clones, though not all of them. V and J calls and clone size come straight from that table; D and trimming were deduced from the DNA. Of about 200,000 clones in the sample, 80% were seen once.

The sequencing input was peripheral blood. The origin of this receptor is a woman in her 70s with acute or convalescent COVID-19. This chain joins TRBV28 and TRBJ2-2, with TRBD2 identical over 10 bases. CDR3 nucleotide sequence: TGTGCCAGCAGTTTCCCCGGGACTAGCGAAAACACCGGGGAGCTGTTTTTT. It codes for CASSFPGTSENTGELFF.